Listed here is a single T cell receptor (beta chain). This entry comes from a study of T cells in Graves' hyperthyroidism and ophthalmopathy. CDR3 length: 15 residues. Germline CDR1 is LNHNV and CDR2 is YYDKDF (reference sequence). With V trimmed by 4 bases and J by 5 bases, 8 bases remained unmatched. Across 18 months, stable Graves' hyperthyroidism was marked by no progression to ophthalmopathy. PBMCs were collected from an approximately 9.3 ml volume of fresh peripheral blood. Amplification targeted TCR beta CDR3 regions from RNA transcripts. The study used the HTBI primer set for a first-round RT-PCR of the TCR CDR3. TCRdb re-derived calls from the multiplex PCR reads in MiXCR, one entry per CDR3 protein. The sample lists some 560,000 distinct CDR3 sequences, around 16% occurring once.

The chain joins TRBV15 to TRBJ2-1, with TRBD2 matching over 7 bases. Input material: blood. The TCR sequence derives from a woman aged 25 to 45 with Graves' hyperthyroidism. CDR3: CATSTLAAPNNEQFF. As DNA, the CDR3 is TGTGCCACCAGCACTCTAGCGGCTCCTAACAATGAGCAGTTCTTC.